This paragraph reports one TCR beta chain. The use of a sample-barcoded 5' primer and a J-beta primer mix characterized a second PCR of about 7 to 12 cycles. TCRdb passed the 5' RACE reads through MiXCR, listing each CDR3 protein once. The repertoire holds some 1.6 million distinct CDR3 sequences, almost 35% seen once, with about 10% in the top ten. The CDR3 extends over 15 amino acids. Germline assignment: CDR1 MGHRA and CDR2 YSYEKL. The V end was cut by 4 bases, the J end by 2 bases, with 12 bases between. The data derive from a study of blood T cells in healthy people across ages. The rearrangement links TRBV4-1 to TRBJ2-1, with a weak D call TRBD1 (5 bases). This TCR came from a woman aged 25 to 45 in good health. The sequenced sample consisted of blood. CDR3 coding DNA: TGCGCCAGCAGCCCTTCTAAGACAGCCTACAATGAGCAGTTCTTC. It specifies CASSPSKTAYNEQFF.